This passage covers 10 T cell receptor beta chains from one sample sequenced in a study of molecular identifiers for immune sequencing clone quantification. One entry per CDR3 protein results from TCRdb running MiXCR on the PCR reads. The sample holds 400,000 to 600,000 distinct CDR3 sequences; around 23% are singletons and the top ten take approximately 0.76%. The sequenced sample was naive CD8+ T cells from blood, with Jurkat cell RNA spiked in. Noted subset: FACS-sorted CD8+CD4-CCR7+CD45RA+ naive T cells. These receptors were obtained from a human donor in good health. Some libraries in this study had Jurkat cell RNA spiked in.

This chain joins TRBV27 and TRBJ2-5; TRBD2 matches at 9 bases. The CDR3 runs to 16 residues. Germline values: CDR1 MNHEY, CDR2 SMNVEV (reference sequence). Trimming at V came to 3 bases and at J to 4 bases, leaving 9 bases not matched to a gene. The CDR3 spells CASSLGAGGPLETQYF. In nucleotides, the CDR3 is TGTGCCAGCAGTTTGGGAGCGGGAGGACCTTTAGAGACCCAGTACTTC.

This clonotype came up many times. The V and J genes are TRBV5-1 and TRBJ2-7, with 7 bases fitting TRBD1. Germline V gene sequence: CDR1 SGHRS, CDR2 YFSETQ. This CDR3 contains 13 residues. V was pared by 4 bases and J by 7 bases, with 8 bases of the junction left unmatched. CDR3 protein: CASSVTGFGEQYF. CDR3 sequence (DNA): TGCGCCAGCAGCGTGACAGGGTTTGGGGAGCAGTACTTC.

In DNA form, the CDR3 reads TGCGCCAGCAGACTGGGACGAGACGACGGGGCAGACGATGAAAAACTGTTTTTT. Protein: CASRLGRDDGADDEKLFF. V is TRBV4-3 and J is TRBJ1-4; TRBD1 is a possible D gene (5 bases). Germline lookup yields CDR1 LGHNA and CDR2 YSLEER. Trimming removed 6 bases from V and 6 bases from J, with 26 bases in between. The CDR3 extends over 18 amino acids.

At least ten counts were recorded for this clonotype. The chain has TRBV29-1 and TRBJ2-7, with TRBD2 matching over 14 bases. Germline-derived CDR1 and CDR2 are SQVTM and ANQGSEA. CDR3 size: 17 residues. Trimming at V came to 4 bases and at J to 6 bases, leaving 14 bases not matched to a gene. DNA for the CDR3: TGCAGCGTTGCGTGGGCGGACCGGACTAGCGGGAGGATCGAGCAGTACTTC. Protein product: CSVAWADRTSGRIEQYF.

This clonotype has at least ten counts. The chain links TRBV4-3 to TRBJ1-1; 8 positions match TRBD1. V dropped 0 bases and J dropped 2; count of bases not matched to a gene: 5. Germline values: CDR1 LGHNA, CDR2 YSLEER. The CDR3 has 16 amino acids. Here the CDR3 DNA reads TGCGCCAGCAGCCAAGATTTGGCAGGGGGCAACACTGAAGCTTTCTTT. Translation: CASSQDLAGGNTEAFF.

The table lists this clonotype with a few counts. This chain's CDR3 is CASSQDGSLYEQYF. DNA for the CDR3: TGCGCCAGCAGCCAAGACGGGAGTCTCTACGAGCAGTACTTC. The chain joins TRBV4-3 to TRBJ2-7; D might be TRBD2 (6 bases). Germline assignment: CDR1 LGHNA and CDR2 YSLEER. Deletions cut 0 bases from V and 3 bases from J, with 9 bases between. CDR3 length: 14 residues.

This clonotype has ten or more counts. The chain combines TRBV5-1 with TRBJ2-7; D is ambiguous. Per the germline V gene, CDR1 is SGHRS and CDR2 is YFSETQ. The CDR3 totals 14 residues. The V gene lost 2 bases and the J gene lost 0 bases, with 9 bases spanning the gap. This chain's CDR3 is CASSFQINSYEQYF. The CDR3, as DNA: TGCGCCAGCAGCTTCCAGATCAACTCCTACGAGCAGTACTTC.

CDR3 amino acids: CASSPLPGPVQKAFF. For the CDR3, the DNA is TGTGCCAGCAGTCCCCTCCCGGGCCCGGTCCAAAAAGCTTTCTTT. This chain links TRBV6-6 with TRBJ1-1; D is unclear. The V end lost 5 bases, the J end lost 9 bases, and 22 bases lay between the germline ends. The CDR3 extends over 15 amino acids. Per the germline V gene, CDR1 is MNHNY and CDR2 is SVGAGI (reference sequence).

The CDR3 protein is CATTSTNSYEQYF. Here the CDR3 DNA reads TGTGCCACCACCTCCACCAACTCCTACGAGCAGTACTTC. The chain recombines TRBV13 with TRBJ2-7; D is uncertain. CDR3 length: 13 amino acids. With 10 bases removed from V and 0 bases from J, the gap between germline ends came to 13 bases. Germline V gene sequence: CDR1 PRHDT, CDR2 FYEKMQ (reference sequence).

The sample holds many counts of this clonotype. The chain uses TRBV27 and TRBJ2-7; the match to TRBD2 covers 11 bases. This CDR3 has 17 residues. J gave up 1 base and V 5 bases, and 10 bases lay outside the gene matches. Germline V CDR1 and CDR2: MNHEY, SMNVEV (reference sequence). CDR3 in amino acids: CASSPNTPSGGSYEQYF. The CDR3 region has the DNA TGTGCCAGCAGTCCGAACACCCCTAGCGGGGGGTCCTACGAGCAGTACTTC.